The source of this T cell receptor (beta chain) is a study of PD-L1 blockade in urothelial cancer. In the study overall: The patients had undergone anywhere from 0 to 3 prior chemotherapy regimens. Blood analysis took place 3 weeks (second dose) and 6 weeks after treatment start.

V shed 1 base and J shed 7 bases, with 8 bases lying between them. CDR1 and CDR2 from the germline V gene are SGHNT and YENEEA. The CDR3 runs 13 residues. TCRdb keeps only in-frame clones here, not all; method: immunoSEQ multiplex PCR. Of 70,000 or so clones listed, 84% are singletons. Sample contribution per patient ranged from 1 to 8, covering pretreatment and on-treatment. The receptor's source is a man in his 70s with urothelial cancer. This specimen consisted of PBMCs, obtained around atezolizumab (anti-PD-L1) treatment. The chain employs TRBV11-3 and TRBJ2-1; D remains unclear. DNA of the CDR3: TGTGCCAGCAGCTTAGGAGCTATGAATGAGCAGTTCTTC. Translating it yields CASSLGAMNEQFF.